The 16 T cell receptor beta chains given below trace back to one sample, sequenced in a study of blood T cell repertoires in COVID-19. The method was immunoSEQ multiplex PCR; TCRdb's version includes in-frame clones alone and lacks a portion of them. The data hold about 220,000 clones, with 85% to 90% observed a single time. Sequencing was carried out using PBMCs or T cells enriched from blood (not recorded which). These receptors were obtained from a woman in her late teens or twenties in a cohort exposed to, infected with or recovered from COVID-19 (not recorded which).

CDR3 residues: CASTSESHEQYF. The DNA of the CDR3 is TGTGCCAGCACCTCCGAGAGCCACGAGCAGTACTTC. The chain couples TRBV7-9 to TRBJ2-7; no definite D call. V was clipped by 7 bases and J by 5 bases, with 12 bases between them. The length of the CDR3 is 12 residues. Germline V lookup: CDR1 SEHNR, CDR2 FQNEAQ (reference sequence).

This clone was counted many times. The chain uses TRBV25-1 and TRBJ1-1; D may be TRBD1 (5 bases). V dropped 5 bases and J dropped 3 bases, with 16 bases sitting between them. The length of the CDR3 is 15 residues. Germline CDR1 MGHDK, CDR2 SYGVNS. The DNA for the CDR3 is TGTGCCAGCAGTCCACGGGACGGCGGGGACACTGAAGCTTTCTTT. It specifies CASSPRDGGDTEAFF.

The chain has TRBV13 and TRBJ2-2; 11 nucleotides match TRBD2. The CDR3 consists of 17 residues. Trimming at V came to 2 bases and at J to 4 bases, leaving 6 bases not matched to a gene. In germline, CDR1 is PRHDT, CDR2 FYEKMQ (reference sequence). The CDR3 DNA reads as TGTGCCAGCAGCTTACTCGTAGCGGGAGGGGGCACCGGGGAGCTGTTTTTT. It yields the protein CASSLLVAGGGTGELFF. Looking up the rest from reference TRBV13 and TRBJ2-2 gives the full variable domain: AAGVIQSPRHLIKEKRETATLKCYPIPRHDTVYWYQQGPGQDPQFLISFYEKMQSDKGSIPDRFSAQQFSDYHSELNMSSLELGDSALYFCASSLLVAGGGTGELFFGEGSRLTVL.

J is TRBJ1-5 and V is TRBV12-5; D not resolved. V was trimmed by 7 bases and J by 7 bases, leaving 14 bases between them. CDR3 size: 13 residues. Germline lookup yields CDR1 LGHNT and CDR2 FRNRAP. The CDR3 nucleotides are TGTGCTAGTGCGGGGTCCGTAAGGCAGCCCCAGCATTTT. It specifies CASAGSVRQPQHF.

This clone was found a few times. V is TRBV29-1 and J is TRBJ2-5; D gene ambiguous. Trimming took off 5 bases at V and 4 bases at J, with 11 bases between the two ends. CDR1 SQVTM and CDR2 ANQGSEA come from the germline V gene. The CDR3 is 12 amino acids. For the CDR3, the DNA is TGCAGCGTTCGAGGCACGGCAGAGACCCAGTACTTC. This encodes CSVRGTAETQYF.

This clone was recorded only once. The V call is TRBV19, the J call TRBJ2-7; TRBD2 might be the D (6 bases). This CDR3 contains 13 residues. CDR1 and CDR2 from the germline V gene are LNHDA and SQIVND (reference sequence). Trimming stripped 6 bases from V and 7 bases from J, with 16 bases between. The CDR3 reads CASRPAGLREQYF. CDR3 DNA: TGTGCCAGTAGGCCAGCGGGCCTCAGGGAGCAGTACTTC.

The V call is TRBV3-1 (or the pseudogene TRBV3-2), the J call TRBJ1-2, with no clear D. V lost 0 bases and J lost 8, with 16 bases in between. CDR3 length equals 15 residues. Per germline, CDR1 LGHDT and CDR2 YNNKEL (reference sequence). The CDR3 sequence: CASSQDRHLTGGYTF. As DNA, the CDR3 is TGTGCCAGCAGCCAAGATAGACATCTAACGGGAGGCTACACCTTC.

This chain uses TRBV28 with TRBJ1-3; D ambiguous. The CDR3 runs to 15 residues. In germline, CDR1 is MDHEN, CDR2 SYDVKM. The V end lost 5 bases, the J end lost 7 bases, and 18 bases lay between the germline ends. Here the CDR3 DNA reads TGTGCCAGCAGTATCCCCACACCAGGTTTTAACACCATATATTTT. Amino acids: CASSIPTPGFNTIYF.

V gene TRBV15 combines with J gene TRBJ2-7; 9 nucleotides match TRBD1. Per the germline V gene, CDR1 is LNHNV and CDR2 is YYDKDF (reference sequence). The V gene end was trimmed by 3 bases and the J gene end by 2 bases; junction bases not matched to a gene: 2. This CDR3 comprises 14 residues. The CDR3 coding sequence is TGTGCCACCAGCAGGGGACAGGGTCCCTACGAGCAGTACTTC. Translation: CATSRGQGPYEQYF.

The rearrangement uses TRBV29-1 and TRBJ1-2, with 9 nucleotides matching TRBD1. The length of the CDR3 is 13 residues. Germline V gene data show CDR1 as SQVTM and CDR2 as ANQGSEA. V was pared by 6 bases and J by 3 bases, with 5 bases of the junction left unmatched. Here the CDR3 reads CSVQQGADYGYTF. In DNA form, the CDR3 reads TGCAGCGTCCAACAGGGGGCGGACTATGGCTACACCTTC.

The CDR3: CASSPTMTSGGIGSYNEQFF. The CDR3 region has the DNA TGTGCCAGCAGCCCAACCATGACTAGCGGGGGAATCGGCTCCTACAATGAGCAGTTCTTC. The J gene is TRBJ2-1, the V gene TRBV3-1 (or the pseudogene TRBV3-2), with 12 positions matching TRBD2. The V and J ends lost 4 bases and 0 bases, in that order; junction bases with no gene match: 13. Germline V gene data show CDR1 as LGHDT and CDR2 as YNNKEL (reference sequence). CDR3 size: 20 residues.

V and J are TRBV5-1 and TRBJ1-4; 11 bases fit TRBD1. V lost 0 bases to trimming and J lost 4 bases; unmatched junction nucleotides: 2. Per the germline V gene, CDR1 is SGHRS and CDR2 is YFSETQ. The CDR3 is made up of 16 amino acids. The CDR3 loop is CASSLEGTGGNEKLFF. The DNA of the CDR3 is TGCGCCAGCAGCTTGGAGGGGACAGGGGGTAATGAAAAACTGTTTTTT.

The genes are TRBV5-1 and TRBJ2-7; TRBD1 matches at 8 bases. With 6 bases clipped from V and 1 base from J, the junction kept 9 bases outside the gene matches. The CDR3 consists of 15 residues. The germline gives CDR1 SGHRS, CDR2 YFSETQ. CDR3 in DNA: TGCGCCAGCACTGTCGGCGACAGGGGATCCTACGAGCAGTACTTC. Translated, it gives CASTVGDRGSYEQYF.

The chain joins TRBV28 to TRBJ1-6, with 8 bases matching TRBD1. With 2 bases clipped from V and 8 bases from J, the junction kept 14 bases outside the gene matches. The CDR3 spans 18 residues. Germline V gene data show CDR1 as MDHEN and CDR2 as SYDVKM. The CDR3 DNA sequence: TGTGCCAGCAGTTTAGACAGGGGCTCCTCGGCGCGACATTCACCCCTCCACTTT. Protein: CASSLDRGSSARHSPLHF.

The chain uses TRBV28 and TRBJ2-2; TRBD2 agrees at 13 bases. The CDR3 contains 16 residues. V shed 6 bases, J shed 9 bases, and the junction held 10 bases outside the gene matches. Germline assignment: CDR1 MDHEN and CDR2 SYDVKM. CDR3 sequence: CASSHTSGGVKRELFF. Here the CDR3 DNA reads TGTGCCAGCAGCCATACTAGCGGGGGGGTTAAAAGGGAGCTGTTTTTT.

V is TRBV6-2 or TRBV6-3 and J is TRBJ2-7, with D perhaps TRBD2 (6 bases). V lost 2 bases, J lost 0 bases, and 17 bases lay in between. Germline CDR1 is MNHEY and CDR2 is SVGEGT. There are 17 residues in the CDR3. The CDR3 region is CASSYGETSVISYEQYF. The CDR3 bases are TGTGCCAGCAGTTACGGGGAGACTAGTGTGATCTCCTACGAGCAGTACTTC.